Below, 26 T cell receptor beta chains from the same sample are listed, as sequenced in a study of cytomegalovirus exposure and HLA in healthy donors. Primers: 60 Vbeta forward and 13 Jbeta reverse. The assay was immunoSEQ multiplex PCR, and TCRdb's table has in-frame clones only and misses some. The sample contains tens of thousands of clones, more than 60% of which appear only once. Sequencing used PBMCs. These receptors originate from a man in his thirties or forties in good health and CMV-seronegative.

This clone was seen more than once but under ten times. V is TRBV5-1 and J is TRBJ2-3; the D gene is possibly TRBD2 (5 bases). V was cut by 6 bases and J by 0 bases, with 14 bases left in between. The length of the CDR3 is 15 residues. From germline, CDR1 is SGHRS and CDR2 YFSETQ. CDR3: CASTPAGGSTDTQYF. The CDR3, as DNA: TGCGCCAGCACCCCCGCGGGTGGTAGCACAGATACGCAGTATTTT.

V is TRBV25-1 and J is TRBJ2-5; 12 bases are a match to TRBD2. V lost 2 bases and J lost 5; bases outside the gene matches: 9. Germline V gene data show CDR1 as MGHDK and CDR2 as SYGVNS. The CDR3 runs 17 residues. The CDR3 spells CASSEGASGGAGETQYF. The DNA of the CDR3 is TGTGCCAGCAGTGAAGGGGCTAGCGGGGGGGCTGGGGAGACCCAGTACTTC.

The rearrangement links TRBV10-1 to TRBJ1-2; D might be TRBD1 (6 bases). V was cut by 3 bases and J by 4 bases, with 12 bases left in between. The CDR3 totals 14 residues. In germline, CDR1 is WNHNN, CDR2 SYGVQD (reference sequence). CDR3 residues: CASSDLTGSYGYTF. The CDR3, as DNA: TGCGCCAGCAGTGACTTGACAGGCTCCTATGGCTACACCTTC.

The chain carries TRBV9 and TRBJ2-7; D is perhaps TRBD2 (7 bases). The V end lost 4 bases, the J end lost 7 bases, and 21 bases lay between the germline ends. This CDR3 is 15 amino acids long. CDR1 is SGDLS and CDR2 is YYNGEE in the germline V gene. CDR3 coding DNA: TGTGCCAGCAGCCCAGTTAGGGGGGGCGCGGGGGAGCAGTACTTC. This gives the protein CASSPVRGGAGEQYF. Drawing the rest from reference TRBV9 and TRBJ2-7, the complete variable domain is DSGVTQTPKHLITATGQRVTLRCSPRSGDLSVYWYQQSLDQGLQFLIQYYNGEERAKGNILERFSAQQFPDLHSELNLSSLELGDSALYFCASSPVRGGAGEQYFGPGTRLTVT.

The rearrangement joins TRBV2 to TRBJ2-5, with 9 bases that match TRBD1. Germline trimming cut 7 bases from V and 5 bases from J; bases unmatched to any gene: 20. Per the germline V gene, CDR1 is SNHLY and CDR2 is FYNNEI. The CDR3 is 18 amino acids. The CDR3 protein is CASNRTGAMETSGETQYF. The CDR3 DNA is TGTGCCAGCAATAGGACAGGGGCGATGGAAACAAGCGGGGAGACCCAGTACTTC.

A few counts support this clone. This sequence joins TRBV7-9 and TRBJ2-3; D not resolved. V dropped 3 bases and J dropped 3 bases, with 10 bases sitting between them. Looked up from germline, CDR1 is SEHNR and CDR2 is FQNEAQ (reference sequence). The CDR3 consists of 14 residues. The CDR3 region is CASSFRRLTDTQYF. The CDR3 DNA sequence: TGTGCCAGCAGCTTCCGACGACTTACAGATACGCAGTATTTT.

The chain couples TRBV9 to TRBJ2-1, with 13 bases fitting TRBD2. Trimming at V came to 0 bases and at J to 7 bases, leaving 4 bases not matched to a gene. Per the germline V gene, CDR1 is SGDLS and CDR2 is YYNGEE. The CDR3 has 16 amino acids. In DNA form, the CDR3 reads TGTGCCAGCAGCGTAGGGACTAGCGGGGGCAGGAATGAGCAGTTCTTC. This gives the protein CASSVGTSGGRNEQFF.

The chain links TRBV6-5 to TRBJ1-1, with D uncertain. CDR1 is MNHEY, CDR2 SVGAGI, per germline. The CDR3 runs to 14 residues. V lost 2 bases and J 1 base, leaving 8 bases between the germline ends. This CDR3 reads CASSYSLRNTEAFF. The CDR3 region has the DNA TGTGCCAGCAGTTACAGTCTCAGGAACACTGAAGCTTTCTTT.

In nucleotides, the CDR3 is TGTGCCAGTAGTCCCGACTTAGAAGAGACCCAGTACTTC. As protein: CASSPDLEETQYF. V usage is TRBV19 and J usage is TRBJ2-5; D gene ambiguous. Germline lookup yields CDR1 LNHDA and CDR2 SQIVND (reference sequence). V lost 5 bases, J lost 3 bases, and 10 bases lay in between. The CDR3 loop spans 13 amino acids.

This chain uses TRBV7-2 with TRBJ2-4; 10 bases fit TRBD1. Germline-derived CDR1 and CDR2 are SGHTA and FQGNSA. The CDR3 covers 17 residues. The V and J ends lost 0 bases and 3 bases, in that order; junction bases with no gene match: 5. As DNA, the CDR3 is TGTGCCAGCAGCTTAGCAGGGACAGGGGCTTACAAAAACATTCAGTACTTC. Its translation is CASSLAGTGAYKNIQYF. The full variable domain, rest sourced from reference TRBV7-2 and TRBJ2-4, is GAGVSQSPSNKVTEKGKDVELRCDPISGHTALYWYRQSLGQGLEFLIYFQGNSAPDKSGLPSDRFSAERTGGSVSTLTIQRTQQEDSAVYLCASSLAGTGAYKNIQYFGAGTRLSVL.

This chain uses TRBV9 with TRBJ2-1, with TRBD2 identical over 7 bases. The germline gives CDR1 SGDLS, CDR2 YYNGEE. J lost 12 bases, V lost 0 bases, and 15 bases had no gene match. The CDR3 sequence is 16 residues long. CDR3 in amino acids: CASSVEGLEAGSTQFF. The DNA of the CDR3 is TGTGCCAGCAGCGTAGAAGGATTGGAAGCGGGAAGTACGCAGTTCTTC.

This clone appeared a few times. The V gene is TRBV4-1, the J gene TRBJ2-5; D is perhaps TRBD2 (5 bases). This CDR3 contains 15 residues. V was clipped by 2 bases and J by 1 base, with 11 bases between them. Germline V gene lookup returns CDR1 MGHRA and CDR2 YSYEKL. The CDR3 loop reads CASSQTRRSQETQYF. The CDR3 DNA sequence: TGCGCCAGCAGCCAAACTAGGAGATCCCAAGAGACCCAGTACTTC.

V is TRBV6-5 and J is TRBJ2-7, with D possibly TRBD1 on 5 matching bases. Germline V gene lookup returns CDR1 MNHEY and CDR2 SVGAGI. Trimming took 2 bases from V and 0 from J, leaving 14 bases between them. The CDR3 loop spans 16 amino acids. The CDR3, as DNA: TGTGCCAGCAGTTACCAGGGTACAGCTGGCTCCTACGAGCAGTACTTC. This sequence encodes CASSYQGTAGSYEQYF.

The chain is built from TRBV28 and TRBJ2-7; 9 bases are shared with TRBD1. V lost 7 bases to trimming and J lost 0 bases; unmatched junction nucleotides: 10. This CDR3 has 16 residues. Germline CDR1 is MDHEN and CDR2 is SYDVKM. The CDR3 bases are TGTGCCAGCAACCCCCCCGGGACAGGGACCTCCTACGAGCAGTACTTC. Amino acid sequence: CASNPPGTGTSYEQYF.

V and J are TRBV5-1 and TRBJ2-1; 8 bases are shared with TRBD1. The germline gives CDR1 SGHRS, CDR2 YFSETQ. The V gene end was trimmed by 7 bases and the J gene end by 2 bases; junction bases not matched to a gene: 2. The CDR3 is 13 residues long. In DNA, the CDR3 is TGCGCCAGCCAGACAGGGGCCTACAATGAGCAGTTCTTC. It is translated as CASQTGAYNEQFF.

V and J are TRBV27 and TRBJ2-3; maybe TRBD2 (5 bases). Trimming took 1 base from V and 0 from J, leaving 11 bases between them. The germline gives CDR1 MNHEY, CDR2 SMNVEV (reference sequence). The CDR3 totals 16 residues. In DNA form, the CDR3 reads TGTGCCAGCAGTTTATTTCGAGCGGTTAGCACAGATACGCAGTATTTT. Protein product: CASSLFRAVSTDTQYF.

CDR3 residues: CAISVKEAGNTGELFF. The CDR3 nucleotides are TGTGCCATCAGTGTAAAGGAGGCAGGGAACACCGGGGAGCTGTTTTTT. The chain links TRBV10-3 to TRBJ2-2; D possibly corresponds to TRBD2 (5 bases). Trimming stripped 4 bases from V and 1 base from J, with 13 bases between. CDR3 length: 16 residues. Per the germline V gene, CDR1 is ENHRY and CDR2 is SYGVKD.

A few counts support this clone. The genes are TRBV4-2 and TRBJ1-1; no reliable D call. V shed 7 bases and J shed 1 base, with 10 bases lying between them. There are 13 residues in the CDR3. The germline V gene encodes CDR1 LGHNA and CDR2 YNFKEQ. The CDR3 region is CASIGEGNTEAFF. The CDR3 region has the DNA TGTGCCAGCATCGGGGAAGGGAACACTGAAGCTTTCTTT.

The table lists this clone with a few counts. The rearrangement uses TRBV4-2 and TRBJ2-5; maybe TRBD1 (5 bases). The germline gives CDR1 LGHNA, CDR2 YNFKEQ. With 2 bases removed from V and 4 bases from J, the gap between germline ends came to 14 bases. The CDR3 contains 15 residues. CDR3 in DNA: TGTGCCAGCAGCCAACTAACAGGTCAGGCAGAGACCCAGTACTTC. Translation gives CASSQLTGQAETQYF.

The gene calls are TRBV7-2 and TRBJ2-7; possible D gene TRBD1, 6 bases. V was shortened by 2 bases and J by 3 bases, with 11 bases between the two germline ends. The CDR3 consists of 14 residues. The V gene's germline CDR1 is SGHTA and CDR2 FQGNSA. The CDR3 bases are TGTGCCAGCAGCTTAAATGGGGGCGGCTACGAGCAGTACTTC. It translates to CASSLNGGGYEQYF.

This clone was detected only a few times. The rearrangement links TRBV11-1 to TRBJ1-2; no clear D gene. Trimming removed 0 bases from V and 4 bases from J, with 9 bases in between. Germline V gives CDR1 SGHAT, CDR2 FQDESV (reference sequence). This CDR3 region has 14 residues. This chain's CDR3 is CASSLARGGYGYTF. DNA for the CDR3: TGTGCCAGCAGCTTAGCGCGAGGCGGCTATGGCTACACCTTC.

This chain uses TRBV9 with TRBJ2-3, with 8 bases lining up with TRBD2. This CDR3 comprises 18 residues. J lost 2 bases, V lost 3 bases, and 14 bases had no gene match. Germline CDR1 SGDLS, CDR2 YYNGEE. The CDR3 DNA reads as TGTGCCAGCAGCGCTACTAGCGGAAGGGGGGGATTCACAGATACGCAGTATTTT. It specifies CASSATSGRGGFTDTQYF.

This clone was found a few times. V usage is TRBV11-1 and J usage is TRBJ2-7; D may be TRBD1 (6 bases). Germline loops: CDR1 SGHAT, CDR2 FQDESV (reference sequence). This CDR3 spans 16 amino acids. V was shortened by 4 bases and J by 2 bases, with 18 bases between the two germline ends. This CDR3 is CASSSHLAGQTYEQYF. The CDR3 DNA reads TGTGCCAGCAGCTCCCATCTCGCTGGACAGACCTACGAGCAGTACTTC.

This clone has more than one count but fewer than ten. This chain links TRBV9 with TRBJ2-1; TRBD1 matches 7 bases. J was trimmed by 4 bases and V by 3 bases; bases with no gene match: 4. The CDR3 length is 14 residues. CDR1 and CDR2 (germline): SGDLS, YYNGEE. CDR3 loop: CASSEGQQYNEQFF. In DNA form, the CDR3 reads TGTGCCAGCAGCGAGGGACAGCAGTACAATGAGCAGTTCTTC.

This clone was counted a few times. The chain employs TRBV5-1 and TRBJ2-2; 9 bases agree with TRBD1. Germline V CDR1 and CDR2: SGHRS, YFSETQ. Losses at the gene ends were 3 bases for V and 3 bases for J; bases not matched to a gene: 9. This CDR3 has 17 amino acids. CDR3 sequence reads: CASSSTTGTGYTGELFF. CDR3 nucleotides: TGCGCCAGCAGCTCCACAACCGGGACAGGGTACACCGGGGAGCTGTTTTTT.

The J gene is TRBJ2-5, the V gene TRBV27; D may be TRBD1 (6 bases). The J call may be faulty, since TRBJ2-7 better matches the DNA end. Germline V gene sequence: CDR1 MNHEY, CDR2 SMNVEV (reference sequence). The CDR3 length is 15 residues. This chain's CDR3 is CASSLNRVQGYEQYF. The CDR3 DNA reads as TGTGCCAGCAGCCTGAATAGAGTACAGGGTTACGAGCAGTACTTC.